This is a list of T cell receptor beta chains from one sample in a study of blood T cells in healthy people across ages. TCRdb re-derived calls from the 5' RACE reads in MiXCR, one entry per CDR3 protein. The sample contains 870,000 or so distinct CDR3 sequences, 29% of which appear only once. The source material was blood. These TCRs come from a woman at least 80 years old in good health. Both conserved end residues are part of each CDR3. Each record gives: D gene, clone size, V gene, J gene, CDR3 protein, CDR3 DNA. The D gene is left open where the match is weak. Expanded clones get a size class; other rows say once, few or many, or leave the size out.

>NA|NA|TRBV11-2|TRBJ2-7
CASSYGGQGFYEQYF
TGTGCCAGCAGCTACGGCGGCCAGGGGTTCTACGAGCAGTACTTC
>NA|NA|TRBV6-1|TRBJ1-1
CASRRGYSDTEAFF
TGTGCCAGCAGGCGGGGGTATAGTGACACTGAAGCTTTCTTT
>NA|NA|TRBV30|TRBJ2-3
CAWTRSGASDTQYF
TGTGCCTGGACTAGAAGCGGCGCTTCAGATACGCAGTATTTT
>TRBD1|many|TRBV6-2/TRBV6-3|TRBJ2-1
CASSPVDRVSLYNEQFF
TGTGCCAGCAGTCCAGTAGACAGGGTTAGTCTCTACAATGAGCAGTTCTTC
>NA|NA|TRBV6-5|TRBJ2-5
CASSYQGGVKETRYF
TGTGCCAGCAGTTACCAGGGCGGGGTAAAAGAGACCCGGTACTTC
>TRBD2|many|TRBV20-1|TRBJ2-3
CSARAGGRAGSTDTQYF
TGCAGTGCTAGAGCGGGCGGGAGGGCCGGAAGCACAGATACGCAGTATTTT
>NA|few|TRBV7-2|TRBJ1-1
CASGEGNMNTEAFF
TGTGCCAGCGGCGAGGGGAATATGAACACTGAAGCTTTCTTT
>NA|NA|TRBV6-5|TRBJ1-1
CASSYSAQPALGAFF
TGTGCCAGCAGTTACTCGGCACAGCCAGCCCTAGGAGCTTTCTTT
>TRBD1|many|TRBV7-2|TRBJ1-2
CASSYQTGGRNYGYTF
TGTGCCAGCAGCTACCAGACAGGGGGAAGGAACTATGGCTACACCTTC
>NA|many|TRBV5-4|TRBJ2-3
CASSLPLDTDTQYF
TGTGCCAGCAGCCTGCCGTTAGACACAGATACGCAGTATTTT
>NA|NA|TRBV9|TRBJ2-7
CASSVGPFTRGISYEQYF
TGTGCCAGCAGCGTAGGCCCCTTTACAAGGGGGATCTCCTACGAGCAGTACTTC
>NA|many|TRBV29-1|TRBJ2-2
CSGGGAGELFF
TGCAGCGGAGGGGGGGCCGGGGAGCTGTTTTTT
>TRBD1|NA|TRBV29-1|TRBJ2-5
CSAARGDRERETQYF
TGCAGCGCCGCACGGGGGGACAGGGAGCGAGAGACCCAGTACTTC
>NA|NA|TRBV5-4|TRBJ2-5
CASSLDMNSQETQYF
TGTGCCAGCAGCTTGGACATGAACAGCCAAGAGACCCAGTACTTC
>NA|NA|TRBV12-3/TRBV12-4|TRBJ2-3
CASSLGGPSTDTRYF
TGTGCCAGCAGTTTGGGGGGGCCTAGCACAGATACGCGGTATTTT
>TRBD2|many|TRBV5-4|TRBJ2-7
CASSPGGDAYEQYF
TGTGCCAGCAGCCCCGGGGGGGATGCCTACGAGCAGTACTTC
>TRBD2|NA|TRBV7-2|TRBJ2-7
CASSPQLTSGPYEQYF
TGTGCCAGCAGCCCCCAGTTGACTAGCGGACCCTACGAGCAGTACTTC
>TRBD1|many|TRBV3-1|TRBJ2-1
CASSRQGYEQFF
TGTGCCAGCAGCCGACAGGGGTATGAGCAGTTCTTC
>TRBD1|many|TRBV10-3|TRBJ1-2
CAISKYEGQENGYTF
TGTGCCATCAGTAAGTACGAGGGACAGGAGAATGGCTACACCTTC
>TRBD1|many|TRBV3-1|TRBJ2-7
CASSQLVTGGLDEQYF
TGTGCCAGCAGCCAGTTGGTGACAGGGGGGTTGGACGAGCAGTACTTC
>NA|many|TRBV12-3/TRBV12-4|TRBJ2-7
CASSLGRTIYEQYF
TGTGCCAGCAGTTTAGGGAGGACCATTTACGAGCAGTACTTC
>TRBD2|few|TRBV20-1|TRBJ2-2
CSAASSGNPGELFF
TGCAGTGCCGCCTCTAGCGGTAATCCCGGGGAGCTGTTTTTT
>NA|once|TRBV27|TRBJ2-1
CASSLGTHSYNEQFF
TGTGCCAGCAGTTTAGGGACCCACTCCTACAATGAGCAGTTCTTC
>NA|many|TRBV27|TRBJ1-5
CASSLGGVRSQPQHF
TGTGCCAGCAGTTTAGGGGGGGTGAGAAGCCAGCCCCAGCATTTT
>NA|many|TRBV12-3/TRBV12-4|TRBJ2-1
CASSLRAGYNEQFF
TGTGCCAGCAGTTTAAGGGCGGGGTACAATGAGCAGTTCTTC
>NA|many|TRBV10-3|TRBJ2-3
CAVSRDISTDTQYF
TGTGCCGTTAGCCGGGACATAAGCACAGATACGCAGTATTTT
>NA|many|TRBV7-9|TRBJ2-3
CASLPGGAGAVTDTQYF
TGTGCCAGCTTGCCCGGAGGTGCGGGGGCCGTGACAGATACGCAGTATTTT
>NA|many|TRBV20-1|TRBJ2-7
CSAPDRGYEQYF
TGCAGTGCTCCCGACAGAGGCTACGAGCAGTACTTC
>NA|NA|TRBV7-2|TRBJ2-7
CASGFSTEQYF
TGTGCCAGCGGCTTTTCTACCGAGCAGTACTTC
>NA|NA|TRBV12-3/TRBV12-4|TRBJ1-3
CASSPQVTGNTIYF
TGTGCCAGCAGCCCTCAAGTAACTGGAAACACCATATATTTT
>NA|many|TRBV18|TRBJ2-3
CASSPLRGLTDTQYF
TGTGCCAGCTCACCACTAAGGGGGTTGACAGATACGCAGTATTTT
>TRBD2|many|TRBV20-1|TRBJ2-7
CSASQGSGASYEQYF
TGCAGTGCTAGTCAGGGTAGCGGGGCCTCCTACGAGCAGTACTTC
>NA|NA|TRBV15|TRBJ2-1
CATSRATGRNVQFF
TGTGCCACCAGCAGAGCTACCGGTAGGAATGTGCAGTTCTTC
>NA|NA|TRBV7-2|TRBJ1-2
CASSLRPRADYGYTF
TGTGCCAGCAGCTTACGTCCCAGGGCGGACTATGGCTACACCTTC
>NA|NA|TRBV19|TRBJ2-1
CASTNLQGEQFF
TGTGCCAGTACTAATTTGCAGGGTGAGCAGTTCTTC
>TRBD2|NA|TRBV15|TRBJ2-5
CATSREPVGGNNEQYF
TGTGCCACCAGCAGAGAGCCAGTGGGGGGGAACAATGAGCAGTACTTC
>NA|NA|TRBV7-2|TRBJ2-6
CASSLETAGADVLTF
TGTGCCAGCAGCTTAGAAACAGCAGGGGCCGACGTCCTGACTTTC
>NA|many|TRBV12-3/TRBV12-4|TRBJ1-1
CASRGTVNTEAFF
TGTGCCAGCAGGGGGACGGTGAACACTGAAGCTTTCTTT
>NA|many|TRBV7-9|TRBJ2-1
CASRSEGSYNEQFF
TGTGCCAGCAGATCCGAGGGCTCCTACAATGAGCAGTTCTTC
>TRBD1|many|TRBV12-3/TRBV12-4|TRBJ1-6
CASSRSGGENSPLHF
TGTGCCAGCAGTAGATCAGGGGGGGAGAATTCACCCCTCCACTTT
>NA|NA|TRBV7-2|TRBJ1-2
CASSANSYYGYTF
TGTGCCAGCAGCGCCAACAGTTACTATGGCTACACCTTC
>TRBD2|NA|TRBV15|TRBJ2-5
CATSRNMAGGQETQYF
TGTGCCACCAGCAGAAATATGGCGGGGGGCCAAGAGACCCAGTACTTC